One sample yielded the 23 T cell receptor beta chains listed below, sequenced in a study of response to subunit inactivated influenza vaccine (dated by TCRdb to between 2018 and 2020). Library preparation employed RT-PCR. Sequenced on an Illumina HiSeq 2500. TCRdb reprocessed the public reads (quality trimming at Q25 with fastp, clone calling with MiXCR) and kept in-frame beta chains. For every CDR3 protein sequence, its rows merge into one entry that carries the most common genes and DNA. Counted in this sample were 400,000 to 650,000 distinct CDR3 sequences; less than 7.5% of them appeared once. The ten largest clones take up around 12% of the sample. The sequences come from PBMCs from blood, collected roughly 24 months after vaccination. The receptors here all came from a man aged 50 to 69 who received an inactivated influenza vaccine. Donor details come from another sample of the same person, matched by shared clones.

This chain joins TRBV6-2 or TRBV6-3 and TRBJ1-1; D is unresolved. Germline V gene lookup returns CDR1 MNHEY and CDR2 SVGEGT. This CDR3 is built from 13 residues. The V and J ends lost 1 base and 4 bases respectively, with 7 bases between them. The DNA for the CDR3 is TGTGCCAGCAGTTACTTACAGAGCACTGAAGCTTTCTTT. Translating gives CASSYLQSTEAFF.

This clonotype was observed at least ten times. The rearrangement uses TRBV11-1 and TRBJ2-2; TRBD2 might be the D (6 bases). CDR3 length: 18 residues. V lost 3 bases to trimming and J lost 0 bases, with 17 bases between them. CDR1 is SGHAT, CDR2 FQDESV, per germline (reference sequence). Here the CDR3 reads CASSLDGWGGANTGELFF. As DNA, the CDR3 is TGTGCCAGCAGCTTGGACGGATGGGGAGGAGCGAACACCGGGGAGCTGTTTTTT.

This chain uses TRBV7-9 with TRBJ2-7, with 7 bases that match TRBD2. The CDR3 sequence is 13 residues long. The V and J ends lost 5 bases and 10 bases, in that order; junction bases with no gene match: 11. CDR1 and CDR2 from the germline V gene are SEHNR and FQNEAQ (reference sequence). CDR3 nucleotide sequence: TGTGCCAGCAGCATACCCGGGACTACCTTCCAGTACTTC. It is translated as CASSIPGTTFQYF.

V is TRBV16 and J is TRBJ1-4, with 12 bases lining up with TRBD1. The trim removed 4 bases at V and 6 bases at J, leaving 9 bases unmatched. Germline CDR1 is KGHSY and CDR2 is FQNENV. The CDR3 is made up of 17 amino acids. The CDR3 DNA sequence: TGTGCCAGCAGCCCGCCCCGGGACAGGGGGCAGGATGAAAAACTGTTTTTT. It yields the protein CASSPPRDRGQDEKLFF.

This clonotype was recorded at least ten times. The chain links TRBV10-3 to TRBJ2-1; D is perhaps TRBD1 (6 bases). Germline V gene data show CDR1 as ENHRY and CDR2 as SYGVKD. Between the trimmed V and J ends, which lost 10 bases and 4 bases, there was a span of 20 bases. The CDR3 is 15 amino acids. The CDR3 region is CATRNIGGSYNEQFF. The CDR3 DNA reads as TGTGCCACGCGGAATATAGGGGGATCATACAATGAGCAGTTCTTC.

The chain employs TRBV4-3 and TRBJ2-5, with D tentatively TRBD1 (5 bases). The CDR3 sequence is 15 residues long. Germline V gene sequence: CDR1 LGHNA, CDR2 YSLEER. V lost 0 bases, J lost 5 bases, and 13 bases lay in between. The CDR3, as DNA: TGCGCCAGCAGCCAAGATTGGGCAGGGTACGAGACCCAGTACTTC. Protein: CASSQDWAGYETQYF.

J is TRBJ2-2 and V is TRBV5-1, with unresolved D. The V end was cut by 5 bases, the J end by 1 base, with 12 bases between. Germline V gene data show CDR1 as SGHRS and CDR2 as YFSETQ. The CDR3 contains 15 residues. CDR3 loop: CASSFIEVNTGELFF. In nucleotides, the CDR3 is TGCGCCAGCAGTTTTATAGAGGTGAACACCGGGGAGCTGTTTTTT.

A few counts support this clonotype. Here the CDR3 reads CASSQRQGTSPLHF. The CDR3 DNA follows: TGCGCCAGCAGCCAAAGACAGGGAACATCACCCCTCCACTTT. V gene TRBV5-1 combines with J gene TRBJ1-6; 7 nucleotides line up with TRBD1. The ends lost 4 bases at V and 10 bases at J; junction bases unmatched: 8. Germline V gene data show CDR1 as SGHRS and CDR2 as YFSETQ. This CDR3 comprises 14 residues.

This clonotype was recorded many times. The gene calls are TRBV4-3 and TRBJ2-5; D perhaps matches TRBD2 (7 bases). The V end was cut by 1 base, the J end by 4 bases, with 10 bases between. Germline V gene sequence: CDR1 LGHNA, CDR2 YSLEER. This CDR3 spans 14 amino acids. The CDR3 protein is CASSQGGGAETQYF. The CDR3 DNA reads TGCGCCAGCAGCCAAGGTGGGGGGGCAGAGACCCAGTACTTC.

This clonotype occurred many times. The rearrangement joins TRBV4-1 to TRBJ2-7; D gene unclear. Germline CDR1 reads MGHRA; CDR2 reads YSYEKL. The CDR3 covers 14 residues. Trimming left V 1 base short and J 1 base short, with 8 bases between. As DNA, the CDR3 is TGCGCCAGCAGCCAAGGCAAGGCATCCTACGAGCAGTACTTC. Translated: CASSQGKASYEQYF.

This clonotype showed up just a few times. V usage is TRBV20-1 and J usage is TRBJ2-5; D not certain. V was cut by 6 bases and J by 5 bases, with 16 bases left in between. CDR1 DFQATT and CDR2 SNEGSKA come from the germline V gene (reference sequence). The CDR3 sequence is 13 residues long. CDR3 region: CSAPASLWETQYF. The DNA for the CDR3 is TGCAGTGCCCCAGCGAGCCTCTGGGAGACCCAGTACTTC.

This clonotype was counted ten times or more. The V and J genes are TRBV12-3 or TRBV12-4 and TRBJ1-3; no clear D gene. Trimming took off 5 bases at V and 0 bases at J, with 11 bases between the two ends. The CDR3 length is 15 residues. CDR3 residues: CASSTFYSSGNTIYF. The CDR3 coding sequence is TGTGCCAGCAGTACCTTCTACAGCTCTGGAAACACCATATATTTT.

This clonotype was counted ten times or more. The chain combines TRBV5-1 with TRBJ2-1; D might be TRBD1 (6 bases). V was pared by 3 bases and J by 5 bases, with 18 bases between. The germline V gene has CDR1 SGHRS and CDR2 YFSETQ. This CDR3 has 16 amino acids. The CDR3 reads CASSSSGVPPNNEQFF. The CDR3 DNA is TGCGCCAGCAGCTCTTCAGGGGTCCCACCCAACAATGAGCAGTTCTTC.

Many counts were recorded for this clonotype. V and J are TRBV6-1 and TRBJ2-3, with 10 bases aligning to TRBD2. The CDR3 runs 14 residues. In germline, CDR1 is MNHNS, CDR2 SASEGT. The J segment lost 4 bases and the V segment lost 6 bases, leaving 4 bases of the junction unmatched. CDR3 in DNA: TGTGCCAGCAGCCAAGCGGGAGGGCCAGATACGCAGTATTTT. Protein: CASSQAGGPDTQYF.

The chain has TRBV6-1 and TRBJ1-1; D not resolved. The CDR3 sequence is 13 residues long. Germline V gives CDR1 MNHNS, CDR2 SASEGT. V was shortened by 5 bases and J by 1 base, with 8 bases between the two germline ends. The CDR3 protein is CASSPSPNTEAFF. CDR3 bases: TGTGCCAGCAGTCCCTCCCCGAACACTGAAGCTTTCTTT.

The table lists this clonotype with a few counts. V and J are TRBV7-8 and TRBJ2-3; 8 bases map to TRBD1. CDR3 size: 16 residues. Germline lookup yields CDR1 SGHVS and CDR2 FQNEAQ. With V trimmed by 5 bases and J by 4 bases, 11 bases remained unmatched. CDR3 region: CASSPRQGARADTQYF. For the CDR3, the DNA is TGTGCCAGCAGCCCCCGCCAGGGGGCCCGAGCAGATACGCAGTATTTT. Together with reference TRBV7-8 and TRBJ2-3, the CDR3 gives the full variable domain: GAGVSQSPRYKVAKRGQDVALRCDPISGHVSLFWYQQALGQGPEFLTYFQNEAQLDKSGLPSDRFFAERPEGSVSTLKIQRTQQEDSAVYLCASSPRQGARADTQYFGPGTRLTVL.

This clonotype was picked up many times. The V call is TRBV4-1, the J call TRBJ2-1; 8 positions agree with TRBD2. There are 15 residues in the CDR3. Germline loops: CDR1 MGHRA, CDR2 YSYEKL. Trimming at V came to 3 bases and at J to 5 bases, leaving 6 bases not matched to a gene. The CDR3 spells CASSHDGGAHNEQFF. The CDR3 DNA reads as TGCGCCAGCAGCCATGACGGGGGGGCCCACAATGAGCAGTTCTTC.

On this clonotype itself: This may stem from a read error, because a much larger clone lies one nucleotide away. The genes are TRBV27 and TRBJ2-1; 14 bases are a match to TRBD2. Germline V gene data show CDR1 as MNHEY and CDR2 as SMNVEV (reference sequence). The CDR3 is 16 residues long. Written as DNA, the CDR3 is TGTGCCAGCAGTGGACTAGCGGGAGGCCCCTACAAGGAGCAGTTCTTC. Its protein product is CASSGLAGGPYKEQFF.

This clonotype was picked up many times. The gene calls are TRBV6-6 and TRBJ1-1; D is unresolved. Trimming removed 6 bases at V and 2 bases at J, with 10 bases between. Germline CDR1 reads MNHNY; CDR2 reads SVGAGI (reference sequence). The CDR3 runs 13 residues. DNA for the CDR3: TGTGCCAGCAGCTATTTTCATAACACTGAAGCTTTCTTT. Amino acid sequence: CASSYFHNTEAFF.

This clonotype occurred many times. This chain uses TRBV6-2 or TRBV6-3 with TRBJ1-1; D not certain. This CDR3 has 16 amino acids. Per germline, CDR1 MNHEY and CDR2 SVGEGT. Trimming removed 3 bases at V and 1 base at J, with 15 bases between. The CDR3, as DNA: TGTGCCAGCAGTTATGAATTACCGCGGAAGAACACTGAAGCTTTCTTT. Its translation is CASSYELPRKNTEAFF.

Worth noting for this clonotype: One end of the junction fails to match germline, which may point to a read error. V is TRBV5-1 and J is TRBJ2-4; D is undetermined. From germline, CDR1 is SGHRS and CDR2 YFSETQ. This CDR3 spans 14 amino acids. As DNA, the CDR3 is TGCGCCAGCAGCTTAACACCAGCCCAAAACATTCAGTACTTC. Amino acids: CASSLTPAQNIQYF.

The V and J genes are TRBV4-3 and TRBJ2-1; TRBD2 agrees at 7 bases. This CDR3 has 18 residues. From germline, CDR1 is LGHNA and CDR2 YSLEER. Germline trimming cut 0 bases from V and 9 bases from J; bases unmatched to any gene: 17. CDR3: CASSQDPSRGRERIEQFF. DNA for the CDR3: TGCGCCAGCAGCCAAGACCCCTCTCGGGGGAGGGAGAGGATTGAGCAGTTCTTC.

V and J are TRBV6-2 or TRBV6-3 and TRBJ2-5; perhaps TRBD1 as D (5 bases). Trimming took off 10 bases at V and 5 bases at J, with 14 bases between the two ends. Per the germline V gene, CDR1 is MNHEY and CDR2 is SVGEGT. This CDR3 has 12 residues. The CDR3 here is CATSLWGETQYF. The CDR3, as DNA: TGTGCCACCTCTCTGTGGGGCGAGACCCAGTACTTC.